This T cell receptor beta chain was recovered during a study of metastatic and nonmetastatic thyroid tumors. Via MiXCR, TCRdb re-called the PCR reads. The table lists 10,000 or so clones, 30% of them singletons, with roughly a sixth in the top ten. Among the patients, none had received any treatment before thyroid surgery. Trimming left V 5 bases short and J 11 bases short, with 18 bases between. CDR3 length equals 13 residues. Germline V lookup: CDR1 SGHTA, CDR2 FQGTGA. This clone was seen ten or more times. This chain uses TRBV7-3 with TRBJ1-1; D call uncertain. The receptor's source is a female donor with papillary thyroid cancer or a benign thyroid nodule (not recorded which). Some clones in this sample may be carry-over from other donors' samples. The specimen was tumor tissue. Here the CDR3 reads CASSQNLAGEAFF. CDR3 nucleotide sequence: TGTGCCAGCAGCCAAAACCTAGCAGGCGAGGCTTTCTTT.